These T cell receptor beta chains were read from a single sample in a study of blood T cell repertoires in COVID-19. Libraries were prepared by immunoSEQ multiplex PCR; TCRdb keeps only in-frame clonotypes and omits some of them. The profile shows some 330,000 clones, more than 85% of them singletons. The sequenced sample was PBMCs or T cells enriched from blood (not recorded which). These receptors originate from a woman in her thirties who had recovered from COVID-19. CDR3s include the opening cysteine and the closing phenylalanine or tryptophan. D genes are given only for firm matches. A clone size is listed for some rows: how often the clone was seen (once, few, many), or a class if it is expanded.

D	V	size	J	CDR3	DNA
NA	TRBV7-2	NA	TRBJ1-2	CASSFVGGRDGYTF	TGTGCCAGCAGCTTCGTAGGGGGACGCGATGGCTACACCTTC
TRBD2	TRBV11-3	NA	TRBJ2-3	CASSPRLRGGATDTQYF	TGTGCCAGCAGCCCACGCCTTCGCGGGGGGGCCACAGATACGCAGTATTTT
TRBD1	TRBV2	NA	TRBJ1-2	CASSERNLYSGQGNYGYTF	TGTGCCAGCAGTGAGAGAAACCTCTATTCGGGACAGGGTAACTATGGCTACACCTTC
NA	TRBV10-3	NA	TRBJ2-1	CAISEYSTGFKNEQFF	TGTGCCATCAGTGAGTATTCAACAGGGTTCAAGAATGAGCAGTTCTTC
TRBD1	TRBV6-5	few	TRBJ1-6	CASSYLGQYNSPLHF	TGTGCCAGCAGTTACCTGGGACAGTATAATTCACCCCTCCACTTT
NA	TRBV28	NA	TRBJ1-5	CASSLLAGTSNQPQHF	TGTGCCAGCAGTTTACTTGCAGGGACAAGCAATCAGCCCCAGCATTTT
TRBD1	TRBV11-3	NA	TRBJ2-6	CASSLGQGDWGANVLTF	TGTGCCAGCAGCTTAGGACAGGGCGATTGGGGGGCCAACGTCCTGACTTTC
NA	TRBV9	NA	TRBJ2-3	CASSGSSTDTQYF	TGTGCCAGCAGCGGGAGCTCCACAGATACGCAGTATTTT
TRBD1	TRBV7-2	once	TRBJ2-5	CASSLLEQGLETQYF	TGTGCCAGCAGCTTATTAGAACAGGGGCTAGAGACCCAGTACTTC
TRBD1	TRBV18	once	TRBJ1-3	CASSDDRALSGNTIYF	TGTGCCAGCTCAGACGACAGGGCCCTCTCTGGAAACACCATATATTTT
NA	TRBV28	once	TRBJ1-4	CASSPPTAGNEKLFF	TGTGCCAGCAGCCCCCCGACAGCTGGTAATGAAAAACTGTTTTTT